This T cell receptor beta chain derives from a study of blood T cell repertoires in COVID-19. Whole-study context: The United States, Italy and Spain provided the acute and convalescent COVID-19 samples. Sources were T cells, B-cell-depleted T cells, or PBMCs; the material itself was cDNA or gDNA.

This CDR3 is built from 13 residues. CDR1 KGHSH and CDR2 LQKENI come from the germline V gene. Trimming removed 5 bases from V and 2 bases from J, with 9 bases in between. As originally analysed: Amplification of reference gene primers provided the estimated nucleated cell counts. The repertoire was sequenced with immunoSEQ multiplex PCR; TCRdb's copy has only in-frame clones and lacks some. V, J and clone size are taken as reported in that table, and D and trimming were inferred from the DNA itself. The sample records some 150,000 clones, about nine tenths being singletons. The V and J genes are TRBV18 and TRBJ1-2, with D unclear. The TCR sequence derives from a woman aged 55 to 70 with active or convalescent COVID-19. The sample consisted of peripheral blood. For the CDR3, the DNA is TGTGCCAGCTCAACCACAGAGAACTATGGCTACACCTTC. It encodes CASSTTENYGYTF.